Listed here are 7 T cell receptor beta chains from one sample, sequenced in a study of blood T cell repertoires in COVID-19. TCRdb's copy holds only in-frame clones and misses some; the assay was immunoSEQ multiplex PCR. Of some 80,000 clones in the sample, roughly 86% are singletons; the top ten hold 7.4%. The sequencing input was peripheral blood. These receptors all stem from a human donor in a cohort sampled during active COVID-19.

V is TRBV7-8 and J is TRBJ1-6, with 10 bases fitting TRBD1. The V and J ends lost 6 bases and 7 bases, in that order; junction bases with no gene match: 6. This CDR3 is 15 amino acids long. The germline CDR1 and CDR2 sequences are SGHVS and FQNEAQ. This CDR3 reads CASRSRTGGNSPLHF. The CDR3, as DNA: TGTGCCAGCAGATCAAGGACAGGGGGAAATTCACCCCTCCACTTT.

The V call is TRBV19, the J call TRBJ2-7; 7 nucleotides line up with TRBD1. J was trimmed by 2 bases and V by 7 bases; bases with no gene match: 8. Per germline, CDR1 LNHDA and CDR2 SQIVND (reference sequence). The CDR3 covers 14 residues. The CDR3 DNA reads TGTGCCAGTACCCCCCGGGACAGAGCCTACGAGCAGTACTTC. Translated, it gives CASTPRDRAYEQYF.

This clone has only a few counts. The chain is built from TRBV4-1 and TRBJ1-5; 9 bases line up with TRBD1. J gave up 1 base and V 9 bases, and 4 bases lay outside the gene matches. The CDR3 has 14 residues. CDR1 MGHRA and CDR2 YSYEKL come from the germline V gene. This CDR3 is CASGDRVSNQPQHF. In DNA, the CDR3 is TGCGCCAGTGGGGACAGGGTGAGCAATCAGCCCCAGCATTTT.

Turning to this clone: Other DNA sequences in the same sample also yield this CDR3. The V and J genes are TRBV18 and TRBJ2-7, with 10 bases identical to TRBD1. Germline V gene data show CDR1 as KGHSH and CDR2 as LQKENI. V was clipped by 6 bases and J by 2 bases; unmatched bases: 4. The CDR3 contains 14 residues. This CDR3 reads CASSPGTGAYEQYF. For the CDR3, the DNA is TGTGCCAGCTCGCCCGGGACAGGGGCCTACGAGCAGTACTTC.

The chain employs TRBV7-8 and TRBJ1-5; 10 positions agree with TRBD1. Looked up from germline, CDR1 is SGHVS and CDR2 is FQNEAQ. The CDR3 consists of 18 residues. V was clipped by 5 bases and J by 3 bases; unmatched bases: 13. CDR3 sequence (DNA): TGTGCCAGCAGCCCCAACCTTCCGGGACAGGGGACCAATCAGCCCCAGCATTTT. Translating it yields CASSPNLPGQGTNQPQHF.

V usage is TRBV29-1 and J usage is TRBJ2-5; maybe TRBD2 (7 bases). This CDR3 has 13 residues. V lost 7 bases, J lost 5 bases, and 17 bases lay in between. Germline CDR1 reads SQVTM; CDR2 reads ANQGSEA. CDR3: CSALGGAGETQYF. CDR3 sequence (DNA): TGCAGCGCCCTAGGGGGGGCCGGGGAGACCCAGTACTTC.

The V gene is TRBV6-5, the J gene TRBJ1-2, with a weak D call TRBD1 (6 bases). In germline, CDR1 is MNHEY, CDR2 SVGAGI. There are 13 residues in the CDR3. V was clipped by 6 bases and J by 4 bases, with 12 bases between them. The CDR3 here is CASSTGTRYGYTF. In nucleotides, the CDR3 is TGTGCCAGCAGCACCGGGACACGCTATGGCTACACCTTC.